The 3 T cell receptor beta chains in this list originate from one sample, sequenced in a study of T-cell reconstitution after alpha-beta-depleted transplantation in children. Unique molecular identifiers were used to barcode this TCRbeta library. TCRdb reprocessed the PCR reads with MiXCR, giving one entry per CDR3 protein. Altogether about 980,000 distinct CDR3 sequences are present, around 30% being singletons, with the ten largest covering 28%. This sample comprised PBMCs, mostly from graft donor cells, obtained 360 days after TCRalphabeta/CD19-depleted stem cell transplant. These TCRs come from a boy under two years old who had a stem cell transplant for SCID, so the T cells may come from the graft donor.

This clonotype has a handful of counts. The chain combines TRBV29-1 with TRBJ2-3; 7 nucleotides line up with TRBD2. V shed 6 bases, J shed 1 base, and the junction held 10 bases outside the gene matches. The CDR3 length is 15 residues. Germline assignment: CDR1 SQVTM and CDR2 ANQGSEA. CDR3 DNA: TGCAGCGTGAAACCCGGGGGGACCGGCACAGATACGCAGTATTTT. Protein sequence: CSVKPGGTGTDTQYF.

This clonotype was seen many times. The chain uses TRBV27 and TRBJ2-1, with D uncertain. The CDR3 runs to 14 residues. The V end lost 3 bases, the J end lost 0 bases, and 6 bases lay between the germline ends. The germline gives CDR1 MNHEY, CDR2 SMNVEV (reference sequence). CDR3 nucleotide sequence: TGTGCCAGCAGTTTTAAGGGCTCCTACAATGAGCAGTTCTTC. It is translated as CASSFKGSYNEQFF.

The rearrangement links TRBV9 to TRBJ1-2, with a possible D match to TRBD1 (6 bases). V lost 0 bases and J lost 3, with 9 bases in between. The CDR3 consists of 14 residues. The germline V gene has CDR1 SGDLS and CDR2 YYNGEE. CDR3 bases: TGTGCCAGCAGCGTAGAGGGGGGAGACTATGGCTACACCTTC. Encoded protein: CASSVEGGDYGYTF.